One and the same sample provided the 4 T cell receptor beta chains below, sequenced in a study of cytomegalovirus exposure and HLA in healthy donors. Sequencing used immunoSEQ multiplex PCR; TCRdb keeps in-frame clones, though not all of them. Seen here are about 88,000 clones, approximately 81% observed once, and the top ten hold over 10%. Sample: PBMCs. Receptor source: a woman aged 18 to 35 in good health and CMV-seropositive.

V usage is TRBV28 and J usage is TRBJ2-7; the match to TRBD2 covers 8 bases. Germline CDR1 and CDR2: MDHEN and SYDVKM. The ends lost 5 bases at V and 2 bases at J; junction bases unmatched: 11. CDR3 length: 16 residues. This CDR3 reads CASSPNPGLGTYEQYF. For the CDR3, the DNA is TGTGCCAGCAGTCCCAACCCGGGACTAGGTACCTACGAGCAGTACTTC.

The chain links TRBV5-1 to TRBJ2-1, with D perhaps TRBD1 (7 bases). Germline V gene data show CDR1 as SGHRS and CDR2 as YFSETQ. The CDR3 runs 19 residues. V lost 0 bases and J 4 bases, leaving 23 bases between the germline ends. In DNA form, the CDR3 reads TGCGCCAGCAGCTTGGTGGTTTGGTTACAGGGGAGGTTATACAATGAGCAGTTCTTC. Amino acids: CASSLVVWLQGRLYNEQFF.

This chain connects TRBV10-1 to TRBJ2-3, with 8 positions matching TRBD2. Germline CDR1 reads WNHNN; CDR2 reads SYGVQD (reference sequence). V was clipped by 3 bases and J by 4 bases; unmatched bases: 3. The CDR3 sequence is 14 residues long. CDR3 in amino acids: CASSERLAPDTQYF. CDR3 in DNA: TGCGCCAGCAGTGAAAGACTAGCGCCAGATACGCAGTATTTT.

The chain joins TRBV6-5 to TRBJ1-2; D not certain. Germline CDR1 reads MNHEY; CDR2 reads SVGAGI. The ends were cut back, 7 bases at V and 0 bases at J, with 6 bases in the middle. There are 12 residues in the CDR3. The CDR3 coding sequence is TGTGCCAGCAAACCGGCTAACTATGGCTACACCTTC. Its protein product is CASKPANYGYTF.